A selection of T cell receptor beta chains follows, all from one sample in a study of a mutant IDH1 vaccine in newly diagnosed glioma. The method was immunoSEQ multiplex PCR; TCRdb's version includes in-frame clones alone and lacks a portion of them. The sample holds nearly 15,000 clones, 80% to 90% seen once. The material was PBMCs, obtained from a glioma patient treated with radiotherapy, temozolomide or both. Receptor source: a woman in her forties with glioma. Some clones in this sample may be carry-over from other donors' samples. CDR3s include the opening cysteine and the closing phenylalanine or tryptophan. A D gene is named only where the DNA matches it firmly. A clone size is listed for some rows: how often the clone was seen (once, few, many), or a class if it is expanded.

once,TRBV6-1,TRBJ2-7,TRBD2,TGTGCCAGCAGTGAAAGTCTAGCGGGACCACAGCAGTACTTC,CASSESLAGPQQYF
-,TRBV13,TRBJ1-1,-,TGTGCCAGCAGCTTAGACCGGGAAACTAAAATAAACACTGAAGCTTTCTTT,CASSLDRETKINTEAFF
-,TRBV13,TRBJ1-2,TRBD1,TGTGCCAGCAGCTTAGGCGGAGGGACAGGCAACTATGGCTACACCTTC,CASSLGGGTGNYGYTF
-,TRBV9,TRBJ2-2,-,TGTGCCAGCAGTGATGCCGGCTGGACTGCTACGAACACCGGGGAGCTGTTTTTT,CASSDAGWTATNTGELFF
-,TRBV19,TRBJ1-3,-,TGTGCCAGTAGCCCGACCGCGACTTGGCCTGGAAACACCATATATTTT,CASSPTATWPGNTIYF
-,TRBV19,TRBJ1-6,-,TGTGCCAGTTCAACGAATTACAGGAATTCACCCCTCCACTTT,CASSTNYRNSPLHF
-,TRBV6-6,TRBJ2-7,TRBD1,TGTGCCAGCAGTTACCAGGGGGCGGCATCCTACGAGCAGTACTTC,CASSYQGAASYEQYF
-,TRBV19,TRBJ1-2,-,TGTGCCAGTACCAGGGTCAACTATGGCTACACCTTC,CASTRVNYGYTF
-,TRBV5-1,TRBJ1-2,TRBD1,TGCGCCAGCAGCTCGGGACAGTTCTATGGCTACACCTTC,CASSSGQFYGYTF
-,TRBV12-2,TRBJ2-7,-,TGTGCAAGTCGCTTACTGGGGTTGAGTCACGGTTCCGACGAGCAGTACTTC,CASRLLGLSHGSDEQYF
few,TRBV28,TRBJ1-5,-,TGTGCCAGCAGTTTTAGGGCGGTCAATCAGCCCCAGCATTTT,CASSFRAVNQPQHF
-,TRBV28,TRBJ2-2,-,TGTGCCAGCAGTTTATTGGGGGCTACCGGGGAGCTGTTTTTT,CASSLLGATGELFF
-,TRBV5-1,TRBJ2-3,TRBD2,TGCGCCAGCAGCTTGGATGCGGGGGGGCAGTATTTT,CASSLDAGGQYF
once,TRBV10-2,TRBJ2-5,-,TGCGCCAGCAGTGACACCACTACGGGACAAGAGACCCAGTACTTC,CASSDTTTGQETQYF
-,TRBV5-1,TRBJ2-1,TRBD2,TGCGCCAGCAGCCTCCCGGGACTAGCGGGAGGTCGGGATGAGCAGTTCTTC,CASSLPGLAGGRDEQFF
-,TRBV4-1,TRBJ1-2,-,TGCGCCAGCAGCCAGTCAGGGGACTATGGCTACACCTTC,CASSQSGDYGYTF
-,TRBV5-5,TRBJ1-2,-,TGTGCCAGCAGCTTCAGTGAGGACTATGGCTACACCTTC,CASSFSEDYGYTF
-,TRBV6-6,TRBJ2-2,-,TGTGCCAGCAGTTACGGGGGACAAAACACCGGGGAGCTGTTTTTT,CASSYGGQNTGELFF
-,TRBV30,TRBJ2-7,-,TGTGCCTGGAGGTCGCCCGGACAGATTAAAACCTACGAGCAGTACTTC,CAWRSPGQIKTYEQYF